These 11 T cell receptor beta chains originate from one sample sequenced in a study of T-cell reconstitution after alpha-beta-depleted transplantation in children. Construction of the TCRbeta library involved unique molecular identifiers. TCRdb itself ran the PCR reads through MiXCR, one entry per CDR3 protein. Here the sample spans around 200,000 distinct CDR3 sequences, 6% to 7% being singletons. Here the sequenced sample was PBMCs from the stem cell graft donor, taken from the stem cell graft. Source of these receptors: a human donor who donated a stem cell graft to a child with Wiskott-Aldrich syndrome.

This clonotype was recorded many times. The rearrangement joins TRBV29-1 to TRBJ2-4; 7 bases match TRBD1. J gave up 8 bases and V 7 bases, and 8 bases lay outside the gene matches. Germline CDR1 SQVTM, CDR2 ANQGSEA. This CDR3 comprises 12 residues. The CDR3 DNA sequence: TGCAGCGCCGGACAGGAAGGTCACATTCAGTACTTC. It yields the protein CSAGQEGHIQYF.

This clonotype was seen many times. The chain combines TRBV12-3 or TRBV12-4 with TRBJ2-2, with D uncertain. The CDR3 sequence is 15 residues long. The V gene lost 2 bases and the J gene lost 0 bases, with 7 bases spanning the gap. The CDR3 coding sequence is TGTGCCAGCAGTTTAAGGAGCACGAACACCGGGGAGCTGTTTTTT. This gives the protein CASSLRSTNTGELFF.

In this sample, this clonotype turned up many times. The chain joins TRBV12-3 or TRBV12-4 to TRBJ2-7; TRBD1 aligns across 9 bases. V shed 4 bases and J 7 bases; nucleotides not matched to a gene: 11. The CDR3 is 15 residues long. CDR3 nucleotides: TGTGCCAGCAGTTCAAACTCCGGGACAGGGAAAGAGCAGTACTTC. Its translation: CASSSNSGTGKEQYF.

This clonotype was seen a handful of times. CDR3 loop: CASSLATGEQPQHF. The CDR3 DNA is TGCGCCAGCAGCTTGGCGACAGGGGAACAGCCCCAGCATTTT. This rearrangement joins TRBV5-1 to TRBJ1-5, with 8 bases that match TRBD1. CDR3 length equals 14 residues. V lost 0 bases to trimming and J lost 7 bases; unmatched junction nucleotides: 3. Germline V gene data show CDR1 as SGHRS and CDR2 as YFSETQ.

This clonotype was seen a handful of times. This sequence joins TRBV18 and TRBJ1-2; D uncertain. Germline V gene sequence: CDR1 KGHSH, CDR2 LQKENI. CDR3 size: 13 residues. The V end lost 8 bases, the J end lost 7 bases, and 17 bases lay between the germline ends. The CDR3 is CASLSLSGFGYTF. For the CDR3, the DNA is TGTGCCAGCCTTAGCCTTTCGGGGTTTGGCTACACCTTC.

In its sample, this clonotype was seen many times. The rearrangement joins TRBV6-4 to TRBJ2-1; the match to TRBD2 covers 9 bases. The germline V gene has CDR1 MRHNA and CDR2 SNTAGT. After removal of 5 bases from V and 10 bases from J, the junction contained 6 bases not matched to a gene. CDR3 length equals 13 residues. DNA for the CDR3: TGTGCCAGCAGTCGCGGGCTAGCGGGAGAGCAGTTCTTC. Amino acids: CASSRGLAGEQFF.

The DNA of the CDR3 is TGTGCCAGCAGCCAGAACTCCGGACCAGAGAACACCGGGGAGCTGTTTTTT. Protein sequence: CASSQNSGPENTGELFF. The chain joins TRBV7-8 to TRBJ2-2; D remains unclear. The CDR3 sequence is 17 residues long. The V gene lost 5 bases and the J gene lost 1 base, with 17 bases spanning the gap. Germline-derived CDR1 and CDR2 are SGHVS and FQNEAQ.

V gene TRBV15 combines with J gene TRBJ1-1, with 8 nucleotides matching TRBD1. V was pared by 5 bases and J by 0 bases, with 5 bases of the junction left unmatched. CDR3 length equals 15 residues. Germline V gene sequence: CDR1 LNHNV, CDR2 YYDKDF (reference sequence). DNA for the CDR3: TGTGCCACCAGCGTCCTGACAGGGGTGAACACTGAAGCTTTCTTT. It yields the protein CATSVLTGVNTEAFF.

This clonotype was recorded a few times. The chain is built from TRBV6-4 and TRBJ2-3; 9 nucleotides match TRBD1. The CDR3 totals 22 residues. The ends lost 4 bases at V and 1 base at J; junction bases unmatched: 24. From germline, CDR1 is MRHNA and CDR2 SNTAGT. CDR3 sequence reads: CASSGYFWNIVGTGWGTDTQYF. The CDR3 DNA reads TGTGCCAGCAGTGGCTACTTCTGGAACATTGTGGGGACAGGGTGGGGCACAGATACGCAGTATTTT.

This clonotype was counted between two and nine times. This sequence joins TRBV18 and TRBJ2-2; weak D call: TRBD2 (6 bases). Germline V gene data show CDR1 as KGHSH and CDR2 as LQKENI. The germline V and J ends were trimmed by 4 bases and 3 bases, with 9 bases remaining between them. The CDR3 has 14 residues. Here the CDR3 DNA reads TGTGCCAGCTCACTGACTAGTGACACCGGGGAGCTGTTTTTT. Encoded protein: CASSLTSDTGELFF.

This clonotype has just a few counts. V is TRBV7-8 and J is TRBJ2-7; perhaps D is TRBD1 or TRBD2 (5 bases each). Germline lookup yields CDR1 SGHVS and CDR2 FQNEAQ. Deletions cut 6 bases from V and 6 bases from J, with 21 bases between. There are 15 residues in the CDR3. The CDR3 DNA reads TGTGCCAGCAGACTCTCCGGGACGGCCCCAACCGAGCAGTACTTC. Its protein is CASRLSGTAPTEQYF. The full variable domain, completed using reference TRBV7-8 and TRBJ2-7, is GAGVSQSPRYKVAKRGQDVALRCDPISGHVSLFWYQQALGQGPEFLTYFQNEAQLDKSGLPSDRFFAERPEGSVSTLKIQRTQQEDSAVYLCASRLSGTAPTEQYFGPGTRLTVT.